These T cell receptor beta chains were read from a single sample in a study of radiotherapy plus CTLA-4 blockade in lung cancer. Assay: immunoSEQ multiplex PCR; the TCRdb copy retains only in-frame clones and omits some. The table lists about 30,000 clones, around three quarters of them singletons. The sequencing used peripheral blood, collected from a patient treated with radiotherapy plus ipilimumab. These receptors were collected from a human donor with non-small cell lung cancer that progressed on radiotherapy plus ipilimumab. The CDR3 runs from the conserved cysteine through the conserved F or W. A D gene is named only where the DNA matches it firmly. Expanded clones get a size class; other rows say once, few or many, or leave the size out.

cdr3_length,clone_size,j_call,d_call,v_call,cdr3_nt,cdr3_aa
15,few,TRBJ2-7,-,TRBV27,TGTGCCAGCAGTTTATCGATGGGCAGTCCCTACGAGCAGTACTTC,CASSLSMGSPYEQYF
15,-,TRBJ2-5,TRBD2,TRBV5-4,TGTGCCAGCAGCTTTAGACTAGCGGGGGCAGAGACCCAGTACTTC,CASSFRLAGAETQYF
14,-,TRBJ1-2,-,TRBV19,TGTGCCAGTAGTAATTTCCTGGCCAAGGATGGCTACACCTTC,CASSNFLAKDGYTF
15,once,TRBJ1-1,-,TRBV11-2,TGTGCCAGCACCCGTGAACCCTGGATGAACACTGAAGCTTTCTTT,CASTREPWMNTEAFF
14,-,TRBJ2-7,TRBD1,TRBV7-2,TGTGCCAGCGGAAAGACAGGGGTTACCTACGAGCAGTACTTC,CASGKTGVTYEQYF
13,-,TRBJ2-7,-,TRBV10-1,TGCGCCAGCAGTGAAGGGGCCCCCTACGAGCAGTACTTC,CASSEGAPYEQYF
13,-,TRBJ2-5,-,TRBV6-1,TGTGCCAGCAGGCCTAGACACCAAGAGACCCAGTACTTC,CASRPRHQETQYF
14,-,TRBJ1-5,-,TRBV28,TGTGCCAGCAGTCCCTACATGGAAAATCAGCCCCAGCATTTT,CASSPYMENQPQHF
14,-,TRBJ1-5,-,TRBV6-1,TGTGCCAGCAGTGAAGCGGGTCTTAATCAGCCCCAGCATTTT,CASSEAGLNQPQHF
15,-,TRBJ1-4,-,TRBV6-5,TGTGCCAGCAGTTACTCTCTCGGCGGTAATGAAAAACTGTTTTTT,CASSYSLGGNEKLFF
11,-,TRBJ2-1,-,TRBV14,TGTGCCAGCAGCCAACTGGCTGGGCAGTTCTTC,CASSQLAGQFF
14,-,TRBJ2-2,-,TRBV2,TGTGCCAGCCAGGGGTTTTCGAACACCGGGGAGCTGTTTTTT,CASQGFSNTGELFF
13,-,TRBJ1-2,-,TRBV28,TGTGCCAGCGCGGCAGGGGTCGGCTATGGCTACACCTTC,CASAAGVGYGYTF
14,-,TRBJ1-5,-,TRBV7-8,TGTGCCAGCAGCTTGGACAGCCGCAATCAGCCCCAGCATTTT,CASSLDSRNQPQHF
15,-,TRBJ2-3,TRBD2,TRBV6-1,TGTGCCAGCAGTGAAGGACTAGCGGGAGCAGATACGCAGTATTTT,CASSEGLAGADTQYF
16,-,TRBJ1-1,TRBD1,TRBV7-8,TGTGCCAGCAGCTTATCCCGGACAGGGGCCGGCACTGAAGCTTTCTTT,CASSLSRTGAGTEAFF
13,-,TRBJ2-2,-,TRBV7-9,TGTGCCAGCACCTACGGGACTTTCGGGGAGCTGTTTTTT,CASTYGTFGELFF
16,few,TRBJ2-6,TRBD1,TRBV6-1,TGTGCCAGCAGTGAGGCCAGGGGGTCTGGGGCCAACGTCCTGACTTTC,CASSEARGSGANVLTF